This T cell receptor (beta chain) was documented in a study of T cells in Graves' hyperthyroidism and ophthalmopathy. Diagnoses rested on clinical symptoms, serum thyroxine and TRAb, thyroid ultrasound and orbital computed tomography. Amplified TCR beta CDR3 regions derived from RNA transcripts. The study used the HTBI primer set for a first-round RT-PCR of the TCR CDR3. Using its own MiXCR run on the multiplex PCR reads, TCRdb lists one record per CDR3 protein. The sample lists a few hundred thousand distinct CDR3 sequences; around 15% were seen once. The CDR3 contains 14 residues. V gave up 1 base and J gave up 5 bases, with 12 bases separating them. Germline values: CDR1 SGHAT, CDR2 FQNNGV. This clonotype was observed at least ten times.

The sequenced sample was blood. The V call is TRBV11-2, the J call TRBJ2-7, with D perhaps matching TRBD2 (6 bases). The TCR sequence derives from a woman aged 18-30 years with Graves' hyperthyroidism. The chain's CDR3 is CASSLVPGVDEQYF. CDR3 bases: TGTGCCAGCAGCTTAGTTCCGGGGGTGGACGAGCAGTACTTC.